This paragraph covers one T cell receptor beta chain sequence. Its antigen has not been determined. The sample holds no much larger clone one base away, and base qualities are not on file. The data originate from a study of post-analysis software for immune sequencing data (dated by TCRdb to the mid-2010s). Concerning the study at large: Relapsing-remitting, secondary progressive and progressive-relapsing multiple sclerosis were recorded as disease courses, and subtype annotation was lacking for some patients. Patient repertoires were compared against around twelve previously published healthy control repertoires from donors aged about 6 to 27 years. A subset of samples was prepared in parallel using single-end sample barcoding, then pooled and co-amplified after Illumina adapter ligation. The paper's findings and limits, for the study overall: The control group was slightly older than the multiple sclerosis patient group. Compared with controls, multiple sclerosis patients had significantly lower normalized Chao1 diversity, a finding suggesting substantial peripheral T-cell clonal expansion. Significantly higher frequencies in patients than in controls were found for a handful of TRBV segments, including TRBV5-6, TRBV5-1 and TRBV20-1. Strong co-clustering of samples prepared in the same batch was shown by direct clustering with F measure, prompting a batch-effect correction.

V is reduced by 0 bases and J by 1 base, leaving a spacing of 9 bases between them. The germline V gene provides CDR1 ENHRY and CDR2 SYGVKD. The CDR3 spans 15 residues, from the cysteine through the phenylalanine. The only DNA kept is the CDR3, 45 bases in frame from the first base. Library preparation employed PCR. TCRdb shows the sequencer as Illumina HiSeq 2500. Unique molecular identifiers were incorporated into TCR beta cDNA libraries to reduce PCR and sequencing biases. Some 500,000 cDNA molecules were obtained per 1 to 10 million input T cells, so each molecule approximated one T cell. The patient libraries were prepared and sequenced with the same protocol used for the earlier healthy control dataset. Samples belonging to the same batch were prepared together, multiplexed and sequenced on a shared HiSeq lane. On the authors' methods: Raw barcoded reads were processed with MIGEC, and single-read molecular identifier groups were discarded before consensus assembly and CDR3 extraction. Clonotype tables were post-analysed with VDJtools, normalizing diversity by down-sampling all datasets to the smallest sample size. To correct batch-related cross-sample contamination, repertoire overlap clustering matched CDR3 amino acid sequences but not nucleotide sequences. TCRdb redid the processing of the public reads, applying fastp at Q25 and MiXCR, and retained in-frame beta chains. For every CDR3 protein sequence, its rows merge into one entry that carries the most common genes and DNA. What appears here as the V and J calls and clone size reflects TCRdb's work, not the paper's. Across this sample there are around 700,000 distinct CDR3 sequences, with more than 50% seen only once. About 11% of the sample comes from the top ten.

To demonstrate the VDJtools post-analysis software, the study profiled TCR beta repertoires from the peripheral blood of about 13 young patients with multiple sclerosis. The patients with multiple sclerosis were children and adolescents between roughly 6 and 17 years of age. Sequences were obtained from blood. The chain uses TRBV10-3 and TRBJ2-5; the D gene is perhaps TRBD1, on 6 matching bases. This clonotype was obtained from a girl aged 2 to 9 with multiple sclerosis. The CDR3 here reads CAISESRTAQETQYF. The DNA reads TGTGCCATCAGTGAGTCTAGGACAGCCCAAGAGACCCAGTACTTC.